The 10 T cell receptor beta chains in this list originate from one sample, sequenced in a study of T cell responses to AZD1222 COVID-19 vaccine. The table came from immunoSEQ multiplex PCR; TCRdb's copy has only in-frame clones and leaves some out. This sample has roughly 140,000 clones; about 90% occur once, and the top ten carry roughly 4.6%. The specimen was peripheral blood, collected on day 0 of AZD1222 vaccination. The receptors derive from an adult in good health.

The J gene is TRBJ1-2, the V gene TRBV12-3 or TRBV12-4; D uncertain. The germline V and J ends were trimmed by 3 bases and 8 bases, with 13 bases remaining between them. The length of the CDR3 is 13 residues. The CDR3 sequence: CASSFGEIGGYTF. CDR3 DNA sequence: TGTGCCAGCAGTTTCGGGGAAATAGGCGGCTACACCTTC.

There are a few counts of this clone. V is TRBV27 and J is TRBJ2-7, with TRBD2 as a possible D gene (5 bases). The V and J ends lost 5 bases and 6 bases respectively, with 11 bases between them. This CDR3 comprises 12 residues. The V gene's germline CDR1 is MNHEY and CDR2 SMNVEV (reference sequence). The CDR3 sequence: CASSLQSGEQYF. The CDR3 nucleotides read TGTGCCAGCAGTCTCCAGAGCGGCGAGCAGTACTTC.

This chain links TRBV27 with TRBJ2-2, with D tentatively TRBD1 (5 bases). Trimming took 4 bases from V and 4 from J, leaving 13 bases between them. The CDR3 is 15 residues long. The germline CDR1 and CDR2 sequences are MNHEY and SMNVEV (reference sequence). The CDR3, as DNA: TGTGCCAGCAGTTCTCTCCTCAGGGTCACCGGGGAGCTGTTTTTT. Its protein is CASSSLLRVTGELFF.

The chain uses TRBV7-9 and TRBJ2-7; no clear D gene. CDR1 and CDR2 (germline): SEHNR, FQNEAQ (reference sequence). The CDR3 loop spans 11 amino acids. The V gene lost 5 bases and the J gene lost 2 bases, with 4 bases spanning the gap. CDR3 loop: CASSQAYEQYF. The CDR3 DNA reads as TGTGCCAGCAGCCAGGCCTACGAGCAGTACTTC. Combining the CDR3 with reference TRBV7-9 and TRBJ2-7 gives the whole variable domain DTGVSQNPRHKITKRGQNVTFRCDPISEHNRLYWYRQTLGQGPEFLTYFQNEAQLEKSRLLSDRFSAERPKGSFSTLEIQRTEQGDSAMYLCASSQAYEQYFGPGTRLTVT.

The V call is TRBV11-1, the J call TRBJ2-7; D is possibly TRBD2 (5 bases). CDR1 is SGHAT, CDR2 FQDESV, per germline (reference sequence). V was trimmed by 7 bases and J by 2 bases, leaving 21 bases between them. The CDR3 is made up of 16 amino acids. The CDR3 spells CASTRDLKRPPYEQYF. CDR3 nucleotide sequence: TGTGCCAGCACCAGAGACCTTAAGCGGCCGCCCTACGAGCAGTACTTC. The whole variable domain, remainder taken from reference TRBV11-1 and TRBJ2-7, is EAEVAQSPRYKITEKSQAVAFWCDPISGHATLYWYRQILGQGPELLVQFQDESVVDDSQLPKDRFSAERLKGVDSTLKIQPAELGDSAMYLCASTRDLKRPPYEQYFGPGTRLTVT.

The chain couples TRBV18 to TRBJ2-7, with D maybe TRBD1 (5 bases). Germline V gives CDR1 KGHSH, CDR2 LQKENI. This CDR3 is 14 amino acids long. V shed 4 bases and J shed 7 bases, with 17 bases lying between them. The CDR3: CASSRDSSKGEQYF. CDR3 nucleotides: TGTGCCAGCTCACGAGACAGCTCAAAAGGGGAGCAGTACTTC.

In this sample, this clone turned up once. The V and J genes are TRBV2 and TRBJ1-2; unclear D gene. Trimming took 5 bases from V and 2 from J, leaving 9 bases between them. This CDR3 has 13 amino acids. Germline values: CDR1 SNHLY, CDR2 FYNNEI. The CDR3 protein is CASSTSGNYGYTF. In DNA form, the CDR3 reads TGTGCCAGCAGTACCTCCGGAAACTATGGCTACACCTTC.

This rearrangement joins TRBV14 to TRBJ2-1; no clear D gene. V shed 0 bases and J shed 6 bases, with 12 bases lying between them. Germline V gene sequence: CDR1 SGHDN, CDR2 FVKESK. The CDR3 spans 15 residues. CDR3 bases: TGTGCCAGCAGCCAAGAGTCAGGCCAGAGCAATGAGCAGTTCTTC. Residues: CASSQESGQSNEQFF. Filled out from reference TRBV14 and TRBJ2-1, the complete variable domain reads EAGVTQFPSHSVIEKGQTVTLRCDPISGHDNLYWYRRVMGKEIKFLLHFVKESKQDESGMPNNRFLAERTGGTYSTLKVQPAELEDSGVYFCASSQESGQSNEQFFGPGTRLTVL.

This chain uses TRBV7-9 with TRBJ1-1; D is ambiguous. Germline CDR1 is SEHNR and CDR2 is FQNEAQ (reference sequence). The V gene lost 3 bases and the J gene lost 4 bases, with 9 bases spanning the gap. This CDR3 region has 13 residues. Here the CDR3 DNA reads TGTGCCAGCAGCTTTGTAGGGTTCACTGAAGCTTTCTTT. Amino acid sequence: CASSFVGFTEAFF.

This clone was detected once. The chain has TRBV27 and TRBJ2-5; D is perhaps TRBD2 (6 bases). V dropped 2 bases and J dropped 5 bases, with 15 bases sitting between them. CDR1 and CDR2 from the germline V gene are MNHEY and SMNVEV (reference sequence). There are 15 residues in the CDR3. The CDR3 region is CASSLKRALGETQYF. CDR3 in DNA: TGTGCCAGCAGTTTAAAGCGGGCCCTGGGGGAGACCCAGTACTTC.